This entry lists 30 T cell receptor beta chains sequenced from one sample in a study of blood T cell repertoires in COVID-19. Sequenced by immunoSEQ multiplex PCR; TCRdb stores in-frame clones only, minus some. The table includes 200,000 to 250,000 clones, around 80% detected once. The sequencing input was peripheral blood. Receptors originate from a man aged 25 to 45 with active or convalescent COVID-19.

The V call is TRBV11-2, the J call TRBJ1-2; no firm D call. The CDR3 has 15 residues. In germline, CDR1 is SGHAT, CDR2 FQNNGV. V lost 3 bases and J lost 8, with 19 bases in between. The CDR3 nucleotides are TGTGCCAGCAGCTTCGGCATGGGGAGAGGCGAAGGCTACACCTTC. Translating it yields CASSFGMGRGEGYTF.

This chain links TRBV7-6 with TRBJ2-5; D call uncertain. From germline, CDR1 is SGHVS and CDR2 FNYEAQ. The CDR3 consists of 12 residues. V lost 2 bases to trimming and J lost 4 bases, with 5 bases between them. In DNA form, the CDR3 reads TGTGCCAGCAGCTTACTAACAGAGACCCAGTACTTC. The encoded protein is CASSLLTETQYF. The variable domain in full, with the rest retrieved from reference TRBV7-6 and TRBJ2-5, is GAGVSQSPRYKVTKRGQDVALRCDPISGHVSLYWYRQALGQGPEFLTYFNYEAQQDKSGLPNDRFSAERPEGSISTLTIQRTEQRDSAMYRCASSLLTETQYFGPGTRLLVL.

CDR3 nucleotide sequence: TGTGCCACCAGTGATCCTCCGGGACAGGGGGCCAGCGGAAACACCATATATTTT. It yields the protein CATSDPPGQGASGNTIYF. J is TRBJ1-3 and V is TRBV24-1; TRBD1 matches 12 bases. Germline CDR1 KGHDR, CDR2 SFDVKD. This CDR3 is 18 amino acids long. V was pared by 3 bases and J by 4 bases, with 9 bases of the junction left unmatched.

The chain uses TRBV27 and TRBJ2-1; 8 bases are a match to TRBD2. Germline assignment: CDR1 MNHEY and CDR2 SMNVEV (reference sequence). The CDR3 runs 16 residues. Unmatched junction bases numbered 3, after V lost 2 bases and J lost 0 bases. The CDR3 reads CASSLAGGSSYNEQFF. The CDR3 DNA reads as TGTGCCAGCAGTTTAGCGGGGGGCAGCTCCTACAATGAGCAGTTCTTC.

About this clone: Within the sample, other DNA sequences also encode this same CDR3. The CDR3 loop is CASSPTSGSTDTQYF. CDR3 sequence (DNA): TGTGCCAGCTCGCCCACTAGCGGAAGCACAGATACGCAGTATTTT. The V gene is TRBV18, the J gene TRBJ2-3; TRBD2 aligns across 8 bases. This CDR3 spans 15 amino acids. The germline V gene encodes CDR1 KGHSH and CDR2 LQKENI. J gave up 0 bases and V 6 bases, and 5 bases lay outside the gene matches.

The DNA of the CDR3 is TGCGCCAGCAGCTCGTGGACAGGGGCGGGCTATGGCTACACCTTC. Its translation is CASSSWTGAGYGYTF. The V call is TRBV5-1, the J call TRBJ1-2, with 9 bases fitting TRBD1. CDR1 SGHRS and CDR2 YFSETQ come from the germline V gene. This CDR3 has 15 amino acids. V lost 3 bases to trimming and J lost 4 bases; unmatched junction nucleotides: 7.

The chain recombines TRBV3-1 (or the pseudogene TRBV3-2) with TRBJ1-4; D gene ambiguous. The CDR3 spans 14 residues. Per the germline V gene, CDR1 is LGHDT and CDR2 is YNNKEL (reference sequence). V was shortened by 0 bases and J by 6 bases, with 8 bases between the two germline ends. The CDR3 nucleotides read TGTGCCAGCAGCCAAGAGCCCGCGGATGAAAAACTGTTTTTT. It yields the protein CASSQEPADEKLFF.

V is TRBV5-6 and J is TRBJ2-2; D is unclear. V lost 2 bases, J lost 8 bases, and 16 bases lay in between. CDR1 SGHDT and CDR2 YYEEEE come from the germline V gene. The CDR3 has 15 amino acids. Here the CDR3 reads CASSLRLPRSGELFF. The CDR3 DNA is TGTGCCAGCAGCTTAAGACTGCCTAGGAGTGGGGAGCTGTTTTTT.

V gene TRBV9 combines with J gene TRBJ2-7; 12 bases map to TRBD2. The V gene end was trimmed by 3 bases and the J gene end by 3 bases; junction bases not matched to a gene: 4. Germline CDR1 reads SGDLS; CDR2 reads YYNGEE. The CDR3 is made up of 15 amino acids. In DNA form, the CDR3 reads TGTGCCAGCAGCGGGACTAGCGGGACTTACTACGAGCAGTACTTC. Its translation: CASSGTSGTYYEQYF. The whole variable domain, filled in from reference TRBV9 and TRBJ2-7, reads DSGVTQTPKHLITATGQRVTLRCSPRSGDLSVYWYQQSLDQGLQFLIQYYNGEERAKGNILERFSAQQFPDLHSELNLSSLELGDSALYFCASSGTSGTYYEQYFGPGTRLTVT.

The CDR3 sequence: CASSPRLAGALSYNEQFF. CDR3 DNA sequence: TGTGCCAGCAGCCCGAGACTAGCGGGAGCCCTCTCCTACAATGAGCAGTTCTTC. The chain couples TRBV7-2 to TRBJ2-1; TRBD2 matches 12 bases. This CDR3 comprises 18 residues. Germline V gene sequence: CDR1 SGHTA, CDR2 FQGNSA. Germline trimming cut 5 bases from V and 0 bases from J; bases unmatched to any gene: 8.

This sequence joins TRBV5-1 and TRBJ2-7; TRBD1 matches 7 bases. Per germline, CDR1 SGHRS and CDR2 YFSETQ. The CDR3 runs to 11 residues. V was clipped by 7 bases and J by 4 bases; unmatched bases: 2. The CDR3 reads CASQGVYEQYF. CDR3 DNA sequence: TGCGCCAGCCAGGGGGTTTACGAGCAGTACTTC.

Here the CDR3 DNA reads TGCGCCAGCAGCCAAGAGATCTACACAGATACGCAGTATTTT. It codes for CASSQEIYTDTQYF. This chain connects TRBV4-1 to TRBJ2-3, with D hard to call. Germline V lookup: CDR1 MGHRA, CDR2 YSYEKL. The CDR3 is 14 residues long. The V and J ends lost 0 bases and 2 bases respectively, with 6 bases between them.

This clone was picked up one time. The chain carries TRBV15 and TRBJ2-5, with a weak D call TRBD1 (6 bases). The ends were cut back, 0 bases at V and 2 bases at J, with 13 bases in the middle. The CDR3 is 16 amino acids. Germline values: CDR1 LNHNV, CDR2 YYDKDF (reference sequence). CDR3 DNA: TGTGCCACCAGCAGAGATTTGTCAGGGGCGCAAGAGACCCAGTACTTC. Protein: CATSRDLSGAQETQYF.

This chain uses TRBV4-2 with TRBJ2-6; TRBD2 matches 7 bases. From germline, CDR1 is LGHNA and CDR2 YNFKEQ. V was pared by 1 base and J by 4 bases, with 7 bases of the junction left unmatched. This CDR3 has 17 amino acids. The CDR3 region is CASSQARTGGGANVLTF. As DNA, the CDR3 is TGTGCCAGCAGCCAAGCGAGGACGGGAGGAGGGGCCAACGTCCTGACTTTC.

The chain combines TRBV18 with TRBJ2-7; a possible D gene is TRBD1 (6 bases). Germline CDR1 KGHSH, CDR2 LQKENI. This CDR3 region has 14 residues. The V end lost 8 bases, the J end lost 0 bases, and 14 bases lay between the germline ends. This chain's CDR3 is CASTTQGSSYEQYF. The CDR3 coding sequence is TGTGCCAGCACTACTCAGGGGTCCTCCTACGAGCAGTACTTC. The full variable domain, rest sourced from reference TRBV18 and TRBJ2-7, is NAGVMQNPRHLVRRRGQEARLRCSPMKGHSHVYWYRQLPEEGLKFMVYLQKENIIDESGMPKERFSAEFPKEGPSILRIQQVVRGDSAAYFCASTTQGSSYEQYFGPGTRLTVT.

The gene calls are TRBV27 and TRBJ1-1, with a weak D call TRBD1 (5 bases). V lost 2 bases to trimming and J lost 1 base, with 8 bases between them. Germline assignment: CDR1 MNHEY and CDR2 SMNVEV (reference sequence). There are 14 residues in the CDR3. The CDR3, as DNA: TGTGCCAGCAGTTTAAGGGGAGGGAACACTGAAGCTTTCTTT. Protein product: CASSLRGGNTEAFF.

In its sample, this clone was seen once. The rearrangement links TRBV27 to TRBJ1-2; TRBD1 agrees at 11 bases. Losses at the gene ends were 2 bases for V and 5 bases for J; bases not matched to a gene: 7. CDR1 MNHEY and CDR2 SMNVEV come from the germline V gene (reference sequence). The CDR3 loop spans 16 amino acids. The CDR3 is CASSLVGTGGGYGYTF. The CDR3 DNA reads as TGTGCCAGCAGTTTAGTAGGGACAGGGGGAGGATATGGCTACACCTTC.

The J gene is TRBJ1-5, the V gene TRBV4-1; 7 nucleotides align to TRBD1. Germline V gene data show CDR1 as MGHRA and CDR2 as YSYEKL. J was trimmed by 7 bases and V by 3 bases; bases with no gene match: 9. This CDR3 has 15 amino acids. The CDR3 sequence is CASSHYGTEGQPQHF. As DNA, the CDR3 is TGCGCCAGCAGCCACTACGGGACAGAGGGCCAGCCCCAGCATTTT.

The chain combines TRBV28 with TRBJ2-1; tentative D call: TRBD1 (7 bases). Trimming took off 1 base at V and 4 bases at J, with 17 bases between the two ends. CDR3 length: 17 residues. The germline V gene has CDR1 MDHEN and CDR2 SYDVKM. The chain's CDR3 is CASSLYQGGQPYNEQFF. The CDR3 region has the DNA TGTGCCAGCAGTTTATATCAGGGGGGCCAGCCGTACAATGAGCAGTTCTTC.

This sequence joins TRBV28 and TRBJ2-2, with unresolved D. Germline CDR1 reads MDHEN; CDR2 reads SYDVKM. V lost 6 bases and J lost 5, with 7 bases in between. This CDR3 has 12 amino acids. CDR3 in DNA: TGTGCCAGCAGAACGGTGACCGGGGAGCTGTTTTTT. This translates into CASRTVTGELFF.

The gene calls are TRBV3-1 (or the pseudogene TRBV3-2) and TRBJ1-4, with D perhaps TRBD1 (5 bases). Trimming cost V 5 bases and J 0 bases, with 28 bases left between them. Germline lookup yields CDR1 LGHDT and CDR2 YNNKEL (reference sequence). The CDR3 loop spans 21 amino acids. The CDR3: CASSCTRVRVSSLATNEKLFF. For the CDR3, the DNA is TGTGCCAGCAGCTGCACCAGGGTTCGGGTCAGCTCCCTTGCAACTAATGAAAAACTGTTTTTT.

V usage is TRBV27 and J usage is TRBJ1-2; D is possibly TRBD1 (5 bases). The ends were cut back, 3 bases at V and 13 bases at J, with 24 bases in the middle. The length of the CDR3 is 15 residues. Germline V gene data show CDR1 as MNHEY and CDR2 as SMNVEV (reference sequence). In DNA, the CDR3 is TGTGCCAGCAGTTTCGTAACTACAGGTGCTATGGCTGCCACCTTC. This gives the protein CASSFVTTGAMAATF.

The V gene is TRBV6-5, the J gene TRBJ1-5, with D maybe TRBD1 (5 bases). Trimming left V 5 bases short and J 0 bases short, with 11 bases between. CDR3 length equals 15 residues. Per germline, CDR1 MNHEY and CDR2 SVGAGI. CDR3 protein: CASSLRQYSNQPQHF. The CDR3 DNA follows: TGTGCCAGCAGTCTAAGACAGTATAGCAATCAGCCCCAGCATTTT.

J is TRBJ2-7 and V is TRBV28; 8 bases are a match to TRBD1. The ends lost 7 bases at V and 4 bases at J; junction bases unmatched: 9. There are 14 residues in the CDR3. Looked up from germline, CDR1 is MDHEN and CDR2 is SYDVKM. In DNA, the CDR3 is TGTGCCAGCACCACAACAGGGGGTCCGTACGAGCAGTACTTC. This gives the protein CASTTTGGPYEQYF. Combining the CDR3 with reference TRBV28 and TRBJ2-7 gives the whole variable domain DVKVTQSSRYLVKRTGEKVFLECVQDMDHENMFWYRQDPGLGLRLIYFSYDVKMKEKGDIPEGYSVSREKKERFSLILESASTNQTSMYLCASTTTGGPYEQYFGPGTRLTVT.

The CDR3 here is CASMRQLQETQYF. CDR3 DNA: TGTGCCAGCATGCGACAGCTCCAAGAGACCCAGTACTTC. The rearrangement uses TRBV6-6 and TRBJ2-5, with D perhaps TRBD1 (5 bases). The V gene's germline CDR1 is MNHNY and CDR2 SVGAGI (reference sequence). V was cut by 7 bases and J by 1 base, with 10 bases left in between. There are 13 residues in the CDR3.

This sequence joins TRBV6-2 or TRBV6-3 and TRBJ1-4, with D possibly matching TRBD1 (5 bases). The CDR3 contains 16 residues. Trimming shortened V by 6 bases and J by 0 bases, and 14 bases separated the two germline ends. The germline gives CDR1 MNHEY, CDR2 SVGEGT. CDR3 loop: CASSRGTGSTNEKLFF. The CDR3 nucleotides are TGTGCCAGCAGCCGAGGCACAGGTTCAACTAATGAAAAACTGTTTTTT.

The chain joins TRBV3-1 (or the pseudogene TRBV3-2) to TRBJ1-4; D perhaps matches TRBD1 (6 bases). The V end was cut by 5 bases, the J end by 8 bases, with 9 bases between. CDR1 LGHDT and CDR2 YNNKEL come from the germline V gene (reference sequence). The CDR3 length is 12 residues. The CDR3 loop reads CASSYRDEKLFF. CDR3 nucleotide sequence: TGTGCCAGCAGCTACAGGGACGAAAAACTGTTTTTT.

The V and J genes are TRBV7-2 and TRBJ1-3; D remains ambiguous. CDR3 length equals 15 residues. V lost 1 base to trimming and J lost 1 base, with 8 bases between them. Per the germline V gene, CDR1 is SGHTA and CDR2 is FQGNSA. The CDR3 region is CASSLGQPSGNTIYF. In DNA, the CDR3 is TGTGCCAGCAGCTTAGGGCAACCATCTGGAAACACCATATATTTT.

The rearrangement joins TRBV6-5 to TRBJ2-3; weak D call: TRBD2 (5 bases). The V end was cut by 2 bases, the J end by 4 bases, with 13 bases between. There are 15 residues in the CDR3. Germline CDR1 is MNHEY and CDR2 is SVGAGI. As DNA, the CDR3 is TGTGCCAGCAGTTACGGCACTAGTAGGGCAGATACGCAGTATTTT. It translates to CASSYGTSRADTQYF.

The chain links TRBV27 to TRBJ2-1; D remains unclear. The V gene's germline CDR1 is MNHEY and CDR2 SMNVEV (reference sequence). V lost 5 bases and J 6 bases, leaving 8 bases between the germline ends. The CDR3 totals 12 residues. CDR3 sequence (DNA): TGTGCCAGCAGTGACACTGTCAATGAGCAGTTCTTC. Protein product: CASSDTVNEQFF.